This T cell receptor (beta chain) is drawn from a study of blood T cell repertoires in COVID-19. Study as a whole: The study drew acute and convalescent COVID-19 samples from the United States, Italy and Spain. T cells, B-cell-depleted T cells, or PBMCs provided the cDNA or gDNA that served as material.

Seattle patient enrollment occurred during active infection, with longitudinal follow-up thereafter. As handled by the study authors: Quantification of nucleated cells was approximated via reference gene primer amplification. Produced via immunoSEQ multiplex PCR; TCRdb's table is partial and in-frame only. V, J and clone size were drawn from that table, and D and trimming were deduced from the DNA. The table has some 65,000 clones, approximately 83% seen once; the top ten hold approximately 15%. The CDR3 consists of 13 residues. Germline V gene data show CDR1 as MNHEY and CDR2 as SVGAGI. V lost 4 bases and J 4 bases, leaving 10 bases between the germline ends.

This rearrangement joins TRBV6-5 to TRBJ1-1; no reliable D call. This sequence originates from a man aged 35-49 years with COVID-19, enrolled during active disease. The sequencing input was peripheral blood. CDR3 region: CASSLDWFTEAFF. In nucleotides, the CDR3 is TGTGCCAGCAGTTTAGACTGGTTCACTGAAGCTTTCTTT.